This T cell receptor (beta chain) was captured by sequencing in a study of T cells in Graves' hyperthyroidism and ophthalmopathy. Germline assignment: CDR1 MGHRA and CDR2 YSYEKL. The length of the CDR3 is 14 residues. V lost 1 base and J 5 bases, leaving 11 bases between the germline ends. This clonotype has just a few counts. The TCR beta CDR3 regions underwent amplification using RNA transcripts as the source. RT-PCR in the first round (using the HTBI primer set) targeted the TCR CDR3. TCRdb re-derived calls from the multiplex PCR reads in MiXCR, one entry per CDR3 protein. The repertoire includes more than 550,000 distinct CDR3 sequences, less than 45% of them detected once, and under 8% sits in the top ten.

The chain combines TRBV4-1 with TRBJ2-5; tentatively, D is TRBD2 (6 bases). This clonotype was obtained from an adult man with Graves' disease, either hyperthyroidism or ophthalmopathy (not recorded which). The material sequenced was peripheral blood or thyroid tissue (not recorded which). CDR3 residues: CASSQGGGVETQYF. The CDR3 DNA reads TGCGCCAGCAGCCAAGGAGGAGGGGTGGAGACCCAGTACTTC.